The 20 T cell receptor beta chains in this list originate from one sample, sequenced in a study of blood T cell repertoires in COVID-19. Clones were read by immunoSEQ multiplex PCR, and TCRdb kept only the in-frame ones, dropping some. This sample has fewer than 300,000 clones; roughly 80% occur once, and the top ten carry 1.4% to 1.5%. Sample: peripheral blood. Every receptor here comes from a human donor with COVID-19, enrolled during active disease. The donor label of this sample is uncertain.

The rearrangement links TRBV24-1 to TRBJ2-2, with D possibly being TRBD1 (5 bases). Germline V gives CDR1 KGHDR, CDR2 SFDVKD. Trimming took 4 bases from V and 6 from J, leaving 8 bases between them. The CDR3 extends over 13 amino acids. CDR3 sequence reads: CATSDKGSGELFF. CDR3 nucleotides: TGTGCCACCAGTGACAAGGGGTCCGGGGAGCTGTTTTTT.

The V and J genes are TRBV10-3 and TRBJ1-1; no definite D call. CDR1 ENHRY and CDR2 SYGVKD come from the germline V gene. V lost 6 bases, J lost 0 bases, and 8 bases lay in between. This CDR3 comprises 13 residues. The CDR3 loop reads CAIRYNLNTEAFF. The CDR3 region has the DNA TGTGCCATCAGATATAATTTGAACACTGAAGCTTTCTTT.

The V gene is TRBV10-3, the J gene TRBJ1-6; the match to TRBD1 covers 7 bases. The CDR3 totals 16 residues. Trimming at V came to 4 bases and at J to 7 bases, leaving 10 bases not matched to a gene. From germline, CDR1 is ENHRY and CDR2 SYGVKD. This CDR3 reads CAISGSMTGSNSPLHF. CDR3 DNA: TGTGCCATCAGTGGTTCGATGACAGGGTCAAATTCACCCCTCCACTTT.

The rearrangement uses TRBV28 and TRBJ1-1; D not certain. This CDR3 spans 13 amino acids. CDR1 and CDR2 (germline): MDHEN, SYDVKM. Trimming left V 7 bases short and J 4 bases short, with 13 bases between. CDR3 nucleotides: TGTGCCAGCATCAGAGGGTTTGGCACTGAAGCTTTCTTT. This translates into CASIRGFGTEAFF.

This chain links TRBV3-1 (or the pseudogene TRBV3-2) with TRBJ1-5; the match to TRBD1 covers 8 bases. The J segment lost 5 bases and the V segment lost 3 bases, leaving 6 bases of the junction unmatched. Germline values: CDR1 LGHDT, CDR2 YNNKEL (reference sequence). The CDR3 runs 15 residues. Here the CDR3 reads CASSQRTGLDQPQHF. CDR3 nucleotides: TGTGCCAGCAGCCAGAGGACAGGGCTGGATCAGCCCCAGCATTTT.

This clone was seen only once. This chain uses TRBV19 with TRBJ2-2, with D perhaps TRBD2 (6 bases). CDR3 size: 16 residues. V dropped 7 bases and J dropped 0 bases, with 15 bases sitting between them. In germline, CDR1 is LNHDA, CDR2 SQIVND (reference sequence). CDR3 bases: TGTGCCAGTACCCTGTTTGGGGGGACGAACACCGGGGAGCTGTTTTTT. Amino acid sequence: CASTLFGGTNTGELFF.

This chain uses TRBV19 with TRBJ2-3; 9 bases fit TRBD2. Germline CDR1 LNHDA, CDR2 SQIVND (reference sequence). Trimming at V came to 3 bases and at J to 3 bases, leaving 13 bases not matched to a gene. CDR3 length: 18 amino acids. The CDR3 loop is CASSMGGRARGSTDTQYF. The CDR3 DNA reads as TGTGCCAGTAGTATGGGCGGGAGGGCGAGAGGTAGTACAGATACGCAGTATTTT.

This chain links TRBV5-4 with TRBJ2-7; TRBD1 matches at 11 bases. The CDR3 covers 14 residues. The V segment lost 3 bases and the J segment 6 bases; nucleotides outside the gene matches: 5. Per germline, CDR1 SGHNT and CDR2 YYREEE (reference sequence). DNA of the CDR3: TGTGCCAGCAGCTCGGACAGGGGGCCATTCGAGCAGTACTTC. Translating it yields CASSSDRGPFEQYF.

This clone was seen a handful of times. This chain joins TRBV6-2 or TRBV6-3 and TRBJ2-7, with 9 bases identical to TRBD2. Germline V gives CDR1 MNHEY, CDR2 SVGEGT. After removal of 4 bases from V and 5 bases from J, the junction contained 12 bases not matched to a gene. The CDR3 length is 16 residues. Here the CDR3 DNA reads TGTGCCAGCAGTTCTCCGATAGCGGGAGCAAGTGACGAGCAGTACTTC. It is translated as CASSSPIAGASDEQYF.

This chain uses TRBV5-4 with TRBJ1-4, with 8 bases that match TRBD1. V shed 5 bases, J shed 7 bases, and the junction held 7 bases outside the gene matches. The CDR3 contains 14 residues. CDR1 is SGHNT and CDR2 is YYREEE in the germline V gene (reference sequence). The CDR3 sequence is CASSTDREPEKLFF. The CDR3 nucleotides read TGTGCCAGCAGTACGGACAGGGAGCCTGAAAAACTGTTTTTT. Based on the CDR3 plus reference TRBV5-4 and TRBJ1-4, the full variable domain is ETGVTQSPTHLIKTRGQQVTLRCSSQSGHNTVSWYQQALGQGPQFIFQYYREEENGRGNFPPRFSGLQFPNYSSELNVNALELDDSALYLCASSTDREPEKLFFGSGTQLSVL.

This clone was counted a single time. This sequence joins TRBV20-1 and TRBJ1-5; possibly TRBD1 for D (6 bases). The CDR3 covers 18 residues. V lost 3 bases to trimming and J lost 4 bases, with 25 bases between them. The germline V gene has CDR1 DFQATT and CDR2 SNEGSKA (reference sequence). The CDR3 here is CSASVHRAHSGLNQPQHF. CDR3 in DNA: TGCAGTGCTAGTGTACACAGGGCCCACAGCGGATTAAATCAGCCCCAGCATTTT.

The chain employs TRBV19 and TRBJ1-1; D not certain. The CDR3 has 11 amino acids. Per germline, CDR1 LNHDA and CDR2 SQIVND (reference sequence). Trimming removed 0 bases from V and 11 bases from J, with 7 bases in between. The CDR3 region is CASSIDRGAFF. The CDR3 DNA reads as TGTGCCAGTAGTATAGATCGTGGCGCTTTCTTT.

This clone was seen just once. CDR3 nucleotides: TGTGCCACCTCACCCCCCGGACAGAACCTCTATGGCTACACCTTC. This gives the protein CATSPPGQNLYGYTF. The chain couples TRBV19 to TRBJ1-2, with D maybe TRBD1 (6 bases). From germline, CDR1 is LNHDA and CDR2 SQIVND (reference sequence). The CDR3 has 15 amino acids. Between the trimmed V and J ends, which lost 10 bases and 4 bases, there was a span of 22 bases.

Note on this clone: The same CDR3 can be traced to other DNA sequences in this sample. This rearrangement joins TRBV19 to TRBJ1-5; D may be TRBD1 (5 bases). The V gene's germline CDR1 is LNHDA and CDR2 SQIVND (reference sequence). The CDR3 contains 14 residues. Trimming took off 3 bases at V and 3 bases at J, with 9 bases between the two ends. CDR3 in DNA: TGTGCCAGTAGTATTGACAGAGACAATCAGCCCCAGCATTTT. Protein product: CASSIDRDNQPQHF.

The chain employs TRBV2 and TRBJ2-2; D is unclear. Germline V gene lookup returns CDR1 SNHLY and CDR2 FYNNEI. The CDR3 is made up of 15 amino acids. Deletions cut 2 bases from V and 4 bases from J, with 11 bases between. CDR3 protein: CASSELSESTGELFF. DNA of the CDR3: TGTGCCAGCAGTGAACTGAGCGAGAGCACCGGGGAGCTGTTTTTT.

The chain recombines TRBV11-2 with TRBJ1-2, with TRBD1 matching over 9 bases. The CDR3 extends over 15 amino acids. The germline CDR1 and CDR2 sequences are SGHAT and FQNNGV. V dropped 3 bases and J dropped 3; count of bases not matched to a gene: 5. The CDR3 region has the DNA TGTGCCAGCAGCTTTACAGGGGGCGCGGACTATGGCTACACCTTC. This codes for CASSFTGGADYGYTF.

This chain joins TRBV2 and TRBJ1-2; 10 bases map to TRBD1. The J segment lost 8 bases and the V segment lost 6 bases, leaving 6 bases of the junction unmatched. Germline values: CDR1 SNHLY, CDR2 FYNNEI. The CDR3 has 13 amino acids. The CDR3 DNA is TGTGCCAGCAGGGGACAGGGGCGGGTCGGCTACACCTTC. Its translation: CASRGQGRVGYTF. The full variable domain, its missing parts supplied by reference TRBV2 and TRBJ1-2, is EPEVTQTPSHQVTQMGQEVILRCVPISNHLYFYWYRQILGQKVEFLVSFYNNEISEKSEIFDDQFSVERPDGSNFTLKIRSTKLEDSAMYFCASRGQGRVGYTFGSGTRLTVV.

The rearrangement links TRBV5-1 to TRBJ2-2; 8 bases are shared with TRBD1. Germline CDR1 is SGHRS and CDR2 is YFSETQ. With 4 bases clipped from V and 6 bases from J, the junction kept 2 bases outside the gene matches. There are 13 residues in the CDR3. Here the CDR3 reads CASSPRGPGELFF. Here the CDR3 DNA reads TGCGCCAGCAGCCCCAGGGGGCCCGGGGAGCTGTTTTTT.

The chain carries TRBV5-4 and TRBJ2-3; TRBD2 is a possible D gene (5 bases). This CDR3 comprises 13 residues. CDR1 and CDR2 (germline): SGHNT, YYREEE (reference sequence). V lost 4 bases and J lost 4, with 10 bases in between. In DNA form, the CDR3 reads TGTGCCAGCAGCGCACTAGAATCAGATACGCAGTATTTT. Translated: CASSALESDTQYF.

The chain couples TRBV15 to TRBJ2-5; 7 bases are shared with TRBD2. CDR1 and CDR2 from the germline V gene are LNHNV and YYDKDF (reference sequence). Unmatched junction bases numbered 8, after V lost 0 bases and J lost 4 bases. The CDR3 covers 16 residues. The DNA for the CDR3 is TGTGCCACCAGCAGAGATGTTGGGAGGGTTGCAGAGACCCAGTACTTC. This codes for CATSRDVGRVAETQYF.